This TCR beta chain was obtained from a study of identical twins. Regarding the study as a whole: Fewer insertions were carried by abundant cord blood beta clonotypes, but none was seen in memory repertoires.

V was pared by 6 bases and J by 3 bases, with 12 bases between. This CDR3 comprises 13 residues. CDR1 and CDR2 from the germline V gene are LGHDT and YNNKEL (reference sequence). Only healthy Caucasians were included as donors. With respect to this clonotype: Its specificity is not known.

TCRdb called the 5' RACE reads again in MiXCR, with one record for every CDR3 protein. The sample consists of 400,000 to 550,000 distinct CDR3 sequences, 20% to 25% of them appearing once. These same records also appear under a second study, on T cells expressing NK-cell markers. That work adds: Five to seven of the donors carried dominant NKG2C+ clonotypes that took up roughly 1.0-8% of their CD8+ T cells.

The origin of this receptor is a woman aged 18-29 years in good health. Sequenced input: CD4+ T cells sorted from blood. The rearrangement links TRBV3-1 to TRBJ2-7; no clear D gene. The CDR3 nucleotides are TGTGCCAGCAGTGGTACAGTTAGCTACGAGCAGTACTTC. The encoded protein is CASSGTVSYEQYF.